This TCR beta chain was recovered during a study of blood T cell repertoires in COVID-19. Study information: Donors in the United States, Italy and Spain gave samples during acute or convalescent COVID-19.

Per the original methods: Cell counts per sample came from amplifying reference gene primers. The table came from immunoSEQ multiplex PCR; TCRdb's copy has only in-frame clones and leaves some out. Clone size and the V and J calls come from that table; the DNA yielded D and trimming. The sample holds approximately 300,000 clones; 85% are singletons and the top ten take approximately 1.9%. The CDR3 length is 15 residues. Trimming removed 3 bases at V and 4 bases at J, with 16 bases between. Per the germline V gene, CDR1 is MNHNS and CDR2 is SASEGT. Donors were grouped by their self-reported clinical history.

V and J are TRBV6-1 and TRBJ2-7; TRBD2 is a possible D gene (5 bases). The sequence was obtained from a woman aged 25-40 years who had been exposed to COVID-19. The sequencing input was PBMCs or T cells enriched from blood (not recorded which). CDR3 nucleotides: TGTGCCAGCAGTGATCCGGGCCTAGCAGGTTACGAGCAGTACTTC. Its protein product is CASSDPGLAGYEQYF.